What follows describes a single T cell receptor beta chain. Its antigen is not identified. The junction departs from the called germline gene at one end, perhaps through a read error. The sample comes from a study of tumor and adjacent non-tumor tissue in lung cancer. Study background: The cohort had about a dozen adenocarcinoma, 2 squamous cell and 1 small cell patients.

A modified ARM-PCR protocol with three rounds of nested PCR amplified TCRbeta. Each CDR3 protein gets one entry after TCRdb re-called the multiplex PCR reads with MiXCR. The repertoire holds under 95,000 distinct CDR3 sequences, with 80% to 90% as singletons. CDR1 is SGHAT, CDR2 FQNNGV, per germline. The CDR3 consists of 14 residues. The template was RNA from unsorted bulk tissue. More than 3 cm separated this lung sample from the edge of the tumor. Study-wide results and caveats: Shorter survival was associated with higher TCR diversity in tumors. Significantly higher TCR diversity was found in tumor than normal lung. Top 100 clones took a larger repertoire share in normal lung.

The J gene is TRBJ2-7, the V gene TRBV11-2; TRBD1 matches at 7 bases. This TCR was sampled from a man aged 55-75 years with non-small cell lung cancer. Specimen: distant non-tumor lung tissue. This chain's CDR3 is CVSSFATGPYEQYF. The CDR3, as DNA: TGTGTCAGCAGCTTCGCGACAGGGCCCTACGAGCAGTACTTC.